Below, 8 T cell receptor beta chains from the same sample are listed, as sequenced in a study of T cell repertoires in cytomegalovirus infection. TCRdb passed the reads through MiXCR, listing each CDR3 protein once. Seen here are about 530,000 distinct CDR3 sequences, around 27% observed once, and the top ten hold about 13%. Input material: PBMCs. The receptor source for this set is a human donor in good health (CMV status not recorded). Some clones in this sample may be carry-over from other donors' samples.

V is TRBV30 and J is TRBJ2-2, with D perhaps matching TRBD1 or TRBD2 (6 bases each). This CDR3 region has 13 residues. Per germline, CDR1 GTSNPN and CDR2 SVGIG (reference sequence). V gave up 4 bases and J gave up 3 bases, with 9 bases separating them. CDR3 in DNA: TGTGCCTGGAACAGGGAGGACACCGGGGAGCTGTTTTTT. Residues: CAWNREDTGELFF. The variable domain in full, with the rest retrieved from reference TRBV30 and TRBJ2-2, is SQTIHQWPATLVQPVGSPLSLECTVEGTSNPNLYWYRQAAGRGLQLLFYSVGIGQISSEVPQNLSASRPQDRQFILSSKKLLLSDSGFYLCAWNREDTGELFFGEGSRLTVL.

In this sample, this clonotype turned up many times. The chain joins TRBV7-2 to TRBJ2-3; 10 nucleotides match TRBD2. Germline assignment: CDR1 SGHTA and CDR2 FQGNSA. J lost 2 bases, V lost 2 bases, and 10 bases had no gene match. The CDR3 runs to 18 residues. For the CDR3, the DNA is TGTGCCAGCAGCTTAAATATGGCTAGCGGGAGAACCACAGATACGCAGTATTTT. Its protein is CASSLNMASGRTTDTQYF.

There are a few counts of this clonotype. The CDR3 is CASSLRTTRNRGDTGELFF. DNA for the CDR3: TGTGCCAGCAGCTTAAGGACTACCAGGAACAGGGGAGACACCGGGGAGCTGTTTTTT. The V call is TRBV7-2, the J call TRBJ2-2, with D possibly being TRBD1 (7 bases). The CDR3 is 19 amino acids. Trimming pared 2 bases from V and 3 bases from J, leaving 22 bases between. CDR1 is SGHTA and CDR2 is FQGNSA in the germline V gene.

The chain employs TRBV7-2 and TRBJ2-7; D uncertain. The ends were cut back, 2 bases at V and 4 bases at J, with 9 bases in the middle. Germline-derived CDR1 and CDR2 are SGHTA and FQGNSA. The CDR3 loop spans 13 amino acids. The CDR3 DNA reads TGTGCCAGCAGCTTAACTGAAATATACGAGCAGTACGTC. Its protein is CASSLTEIYEQYV.

This clonotype was counted only a few times. The chain combines TRBV4-3 with TRBJ1-1; D not certain. V lost 3 bases to trimming and J lost 1 base, with 9 bases between them. Per germline, CDR1 LGHNA and CDR2 YSLEER. The length of the CDR3 is 14 residues. This CDR3 is CASSQTARNTEAFF. CDR3 coding DNA: TGCGCCAGCAGCCAGACTGCCAGGAACACTGAAGCTTTCTTT.

The chain is built from TRBV6-5 and TRBJ1-4; possible D gene TRBD1, 5 bases. The V end was cut by 4 bases, the J end by 2 bases, with 8 bases between. The CDR3 sequence is 14 residues long. Germline assignment: CDR1 MNHEY and CDR2 SVGAGI. In DNA form, the CDR3 reads TGTGCCAGCAGTTCTAGGGGCACTAATGAAAAACTGTTTTTT. It translates to CASSSRGTNEKLFF.

This clonotype has only a few counts. J is TRBJ2-1 and V is TRBV4-2, with 7 bases identical to TRBD2. Germline V CDR1 and CDR2: LGHNA, YNFKEQ. The V segment lost 0 bases and the J segment 4 bases; nucleotides outside the gene matches: 3. The CDR3 runs to 15 residues. DNA of the CDR3: TGTGCCAGCAGCCAAGATTGGGAGGGGTACAATGAGCAGTTCTTC. Translated: CASSQDWEGYNEQFF.

Ten or more counts support this clonotype. This chain joins TRBV7-2 and TRBJ2-3; 7 bases are shared with TRBD2. CDR1 and CDR2 from the germline V gene are SGHTA and FQGNSA. CDR3 length: 16 residues. With V trimmed by 1 base and J by 0 bases, 4 bases remained unmatched. CDR3 DNA sequence: TGTGCCAGCAGCTTAGATCCGGGACTAAGCACAGATACGCAGTATTTT. Its protein product is CASSLDPGLSTDTQYF.